Listed below are T cell receptor beta chains from one sample, sequenced in a study of control samples from healthy donors and cancer patients. Method: immunoSEQ multiplex PCR; TCRdb's copy keeps in-frame clones and lacks some. The sample has fewer than 85,000 clones, 75% to 95% seen once; the top ten hold approximately 14%. The source material was blood. These receptors all come from a man younger than 40 in good health. The CDR3 runs from the conserved cysteine through the conserved F or W. A D gene is named only where the DNA matches it firmly. Part of the rows lack a size; the others show once, few, many or a class for expanded clones.

J | size | V | D | DNA | CDR3
TRBJ1-1 | once | TRBV12-3/TRBV12-4 | NA | TGTGCCAGCAGATTGGGGGGCACTGAAGCTTTCTTT | CASRLGGTEAFF
TRBJ1-2 | once | TRBV28 | NA | TGTGCCAGCAGTTTAGGGCAGAACTATGGCTACACCTTC | CASSLGQNYGYTF
TRBJ2-3 | once | TRBV19 | TRBD2 | TGTGCCAGTCAACTAGCGGGGGCCAAAGATACGCAGTATTTT | CASQLAGAKDTQYF
TRBJ2-7 | few | TRBV3-1/TRBV3-2 | NA | TGTGCCAGCAGCGCGGTATCCTACGAGCAGTACTTC | CASSAVSYEQYF
TRBJ2-7 | NA | TRBV27 | TRBD2 | TGTGCCAGCAGTTTTAAAACTAGCGGCCTCGGAGAGCAGTACTTC | CASSFKTSGLGEQYF
TRBJ1-4 | once | TRBV3-1/TRBV3-2 | NA | TGTGCCAGCAGCCAAGGTGTAGGGCGGGCAGGGAATAATGAAAAACTGTTTTTT | CASSQGVGRAGNNEKLFF
TRBJ1-4 | NA | TRBV7-9 | NA | TGTGCCAGCAGCAACCGGGCGCCGGCCGGTGAAAAACTGTTTTTT | CASSNRAPAGEKLFF
TRBJ1-1 | NA | TRBV12-5 | NA | TGTGCTAGTGCCTCGGACGGATGGAACACTGAAGCTTTCTTT | CASASDGWNTEAFF
TRBJ2-7 | NA | TRBV30 | NA | TGTGCCTGGAGTGTCTGGAGTTACGAGCAGTACTTC | CAWSVWSYEQYF
TRBJ1-2 | NA | TRBV5-1 | NA | TGCGCCAGCAGCTTGGTGCAGGGGTGGGACTATGGCTACACCTTC | CASSLVQGWDYGYTF
TRBJ2-7 | NA | TRBV6-5 | NA | TGTGCCAGCAGTTACCGTACAGAGGGCTACGAGCAGTACTTC | CASSYRTEGYEQYF
TRBJ1-1 | NA | TRBV7-8 | NA | TGTGCCAGCAGCTTGCGGAACCCCATTATGAACACTGAAGCTTTCTTT | CASSLRNPIMNTEAFF
TRBJ2-5 | NA | TRBV5-5 | TRBD2 | TGTGCCAGCAGCTTGATATCTAGCGGGAGCGACCAAGAGACCCAGTACTTC | CASSLISSGSDQETQYF
TRBJ2-1 | NA | TRBV4-1 | NA | TGCGCCAGCAGCCAAGGAAGGGCGGATGAGCAGTTCTTC | CASSQGRADEQFF
TRBJ2-6 | NA | TRBV27 | TRBD1 | TGTGCCAGCAGGGACAGGGGACCCAACTCTGGGGCCAACGTCCTGACTTTC | CASRDRGPNSGANVLTF
TRBJ2-5 | NA | TRBV28 | NA | TGTGCCAGCAGTTCCGGGACGGCCTACCAAGAGACCCAGTACTTC | CASSSGTAYQETQYF
TRBJ2-7 | NA | TRBV5-1 | NA | TGCGCCAGCAGCTTGGGGGCGGGTGTAGCCTACGAGCAGTACTTC | CASSLGAGVAYEQYF
TRBJ2-1 | NA | TRBV18 | NA | TGTGCCAGCTCACTCCAGTACAATGAGCAGTTCTTC | CASSLQYNEQFF
TRBJ2-1 | NA | TRBV27 | NA | TGTGCCAGCGGGATCCGTAGAAATGAGCAGTTCTTC | CASGIRRNEQFF
TRBJ2-3 | NA | TRBV4-1 | TRBD2 | TGCGCCAGCAGCCAAGTAACGAGGCTAGCGGGGGCCACAGATACGCAGTATTTT | CASSQVTRLAGATDTQYF
TRBJ2-3 | NA | TRBV6-2/TRBV6-3 | NA | TGTGCCAGCAGTTACTCGTCCGGCCTCGGGCGAAATACGCAGTATTTT | CASSYSSGLGRNTQYF
TRBJ1-2 | NA | TRBV7-9 | NA | TGTGCCAGCAGTCCAAACGGGTGGGCAGGGGAGGATGGCTACACCTTC | CASSPNGWAGEDGYTF
TRBJ1-1 | NA | TRBV3-1/TRBV3-2 | NA | TGTGCCAGCAGCCAGCGACTAATGGGCACTGAAGCTTTCTTT | CASSQRLMGTEAFF
TRBJ2-7 | NA | TRBV20-1 | TRBD1 | TGCAGTGCTAGTCCGGACAGGGGAGACGAGCAGTACTTC | CSASPDRGDEQYF
TRBJ2-1 | NA | TRBV5-6 | NA | TGTGCCAGCAGGGGGGGACATCGGGAGCAGTTCTTC | CASRGGHREQFF
TRBJ1-3 | NA | TRBV3-1/TRBV3-2 | TRBD1 | TGTGCCAGCAGCCAAGCAAAAGACAGGGGGATGAGAAACACCATATATTTT | CASSQAKDRGMRNTIYF
TRBJ2-5 | NA | TRBV6-5 | NA | TGTGCCAGCAGTTACTCACTAGCCTCCGAGACCCAGTACTTC | CASSYSLASETQYF
TRBJ2-5 | NA | TRBV5-1 | TRBD1 | TGCGCCAGCAGCTTGGCCTTTGGACAGGGGTTCCAAGAGACCCAGTACTTC | CASSLAFGQGFQETQYF
TRBJ1-2 | NA | TRBV5-4 | TRBD1 | TGTGCCAGCAGCTCCGGGACAGGCCGAGCTTCTTTCTATGGCTACACCTTC | CASSSGTGRASFYGYTF
TRBJ2-1 | NA | TRBV7-9 | TRBD2 | TGTGCCAGCAGCTTTACTAGCGGGCTGAATGAGCAGTTCTTC | CASSFTSGLNEQFF
TRBJ2-1 | NA | TRBV9 | TRBD2 | TGTGCCAGCAGCGTGGGGGGACTAGCGGGATTTTCCCACAATGAGCAGTTCTTC | CASSVGGLAGFSHNEQFF
TRBJ2-7 | NA | TRBV7-8 | NA | TGTGCCAGCAGCTTAGCGGGGGGGCGGTTCTCCTACGAGCAGTACTTC | CASSLAGGRFSYEQYF
TRBJ1-4 | NA | TRBV7-9 | NA | TGTGCCAGCAGCCCCCAGAGGGCTGGTGAAAAACTGTTTTTT | CASSPQRAGEKLFF
TRBJ2-3 | NA | TRBV9 | NA | TGTGCCAGCAGCGTAGAACTAAACCAAGGCACAGATACGCAGTATTTT | CASSVELNQGTDTQYF
TRBJ2-3 | NA | TRBV5-8 | TRBD2 | TGTGCCAGCAGCTTGAGTCTAGCGGGGTCCACAGATACGCAGTATTTT | CASSLSLAGSTDTQYF
TRBJ2-1 | NA | TRBV7-9 | TRBD2 | TGTGCCAGCAGTCCAGCGGGGGGGCAACGAATAATTGGTGAGCAGTTCTTC | CASSPAGGQRIIGEQFF
TRBJ2-4 | few | TRBV27 | TRBD1 | TGTGCCAGCAGTTTACACAGGGGGTACAAAAACATTCAGTACTTC | CASSLHRGYKNIQYF
TRBJ1-5 | NA | TRBV28 | TRBD1 | TGTGCCAGCAGCGGACCGGACAGGAGCAATCAGCCCCAGCATTTT | CASSGPDRSNQPQHF
TRBJ2-1 | NA | TRBV5-8 | NA | TGTGCCAGCAGCTCCCTACTGGACTCTCCCTTCTTC | CASSSLLDSPFF
TRBJ2-6 | NA | TRBV27 | NA | TGTGCCAGCAGTTTAGGAGGCAGGGGAAGCTCTGGGGCCAACGTCCTGACTTTC | CASSLGGRGSSGANVLTF
TRBJ1-2 | NA | TRBV4-2 | NA | TGTGCCAGCAGCCCGGACATCAACTATGGCTACACCTTC | CASSPDINYGYTF
TRBJ2-5 | NA | TRBV24-1 | NA | TGTGCCACCAGTGATTTTGGAACCCAGTACTTC | CATSDFGTQYF
TRBJ1-1 | NA | TRBV7-8 | TRBD1 | TGTGCCAGCAGCTTAGAGACCAGGGCAGGGGGCGCAACTGAAGCTTTCTTT | CASSLETRAGGATEAFF
TRBJ2-5 | NA | TRBV27 | NA | TGTGCCAGCAGGCCAGAGACCCAGTACTTC | CASRPETQYF
TRBJ2-7 | NA | TRBV3-1/TRBV3-2 | NA | TGTGCCAGCAGCCAAGACGGACCCGGGAGCGAGCAGTACTTC | CASSQDGPGSEQYF
TRBJ2-4 | NA | TRBV28 | NA | TGTGCCAGCAGTCAAACCGGGACACGGGGAGCCGTAGCCAAAAACATTCAGTACTTC | CASSQTGTRGAVAKNIQYF
TRBJ2-3 | NA | TRBV27 | NA | TGTGCCAGCAGTTTGGACCAGGGGAGAGATACGCAGTATTTT | CASSLDQGRDTQYF
TRBJ2-7 | once | TRBV5-1 | NA | TGCGCCAGCAGCTACACAGTAACCTACGAGCAGTACTTC | CASSYTVTYEQYF
TRBJ2-1 | NA | TRBV5-1 | TRBD2 | TGCGCCAGCAGCTTGGTAGGACTAGCGGGAGGCCGCTACAATGAGCAGTTCTTC | CASSLVGLAGGRYNEQFF
TRBJ2-3 | NA | TRBV6-5 | NA | TGTGCCAGCAGTACGGCTAGGGAGAGCACAGATACGCAGTATTTT | CASSTARESTDTQYF